This T cell receptor beta chain was captured by sequencing in a study of blood T cells in healthy people across ages (dated by TCRdb to the mid-2010s). Looking at the study overall: Template switching captured roughly one uniquely barcoded TCR beta cDNA molecule per two T cells in model experiments. Using deep sequencing normalized with unique cDNA molecular identifiers, the study measured how TCR beta repertoire diversity changes with age. The donors were divided into four age groups: young (average about 16 years), middle-aged (about 40), aged (approximately 59) and long-lived (roughly 86). Donors of different ages were randomly distributed across sequencing lanes to avoid experimental bias. Two additional independent replicas of 1 million unique cDNA reads from the same blood draw were analyzed for two donors (one aged 18 to 30 and one aged 80 or older).

Receptors were amplified or captured by 5' RACE. The second PCR ran for roughly 7 to 11 cycles and used a J-beta primer mix along with a sample-barcoded 5' primer. A template-switch 5' adaptor carrying 12 random nucleotides introduced a unique molecular identifier onto each TCR beta cDNA molecule. Each sample yielded at least 3 million CDR3-containing paired-end reads. The Mint cDNA synthesis kit, primed by a TRBC-specific oligonucleotide, was used to synthesize first-strand cDNA from all RNA. All cDNA was treated with uracil-DNA glycosylase and then went through a first 18-cycle PCR with the universal primers M1SS and BC2_uni_R. Under the source paper's analysis protocol: Each sample was normalized by randomly selecting 1 million high-quality reads, each carrying a distinct molecular identifier. Reads sharing molecular identifiers were discarded rather than binned into consensus sequences. MiTCR, run with a Q25 quality threshold and the strictest error-elimination algorithm, handled CDR3 identification, clonotype clustering and error correction. A nonparametric unseen species model with Euler transformation was used to estimate a lower bound on total TCR beta diversity. TCRdb reanalyzed the raw reads on its own, using fastp at Q25 for trimming and MiXCR for clone calling, and kept in-frame beta chains. Each CDR3 protein appears once, grouped with its most common genes and DNA. In this record, the V and J calls reflect TCRdb's handling and not the investigators' own analysis. The sample contains around 2 million distinct CDR3 sequences, about 39% of them found a single time. Of the sample, under 25% is held by the ten largest clones.

The CDR3 runs 18 amino acids, cysteine and phenylalanine included. The DNA shown is the 54-base CDR3, in frame from base 1. CDR1 and CDR2 (LGHNA, YSLEER) derive from the germline V gene. Deletion took 4 bases off V and 3 bases off J, with a span of 24 bases between the germline ends. Donors were 30 to 45 systemically healthy Caucasian individuals from Russia aged roughly 6 to 100 years. Each donor gave 9.5 to 10 milliliters of peripheral blood, drawn into EDTA-treated Vacutainer tubes. Ficoll-Paque density-gradient centrifugation was used to isolate PBMCs, with at least 7 million obtained per sample. Total RNA, at least 6 micrograms per sample, was extracted from PBMCs with Trizol reagent. For every donor, flow cytometry on a PBMC aliquot measured the percentage of naive CD45RAhigh/CD27high T cells. Overall study results and their limits: Bulk unsorted PBMC profiling prevented conclusive comparison of naive and antigen-experienced compartments. Compared with the aged group, the long-lived group had more naive CD4+ T cells, fewer expanded clones and increased TCR diversity, a pattern suggesting age selection. Because the CMV infection status of the donors was unknown, age-related changes in expanded clonotypes may potentially have been confounded. Total diversity estimates from one million sequenced T cells were considered lower bounds and underestimates. As age increased, observed TCR beta diversity per million T cells dropped in a roughly linear way, and a significant reduction was already evident by age roughly 40. Observed TCR beta diversity correlated strongly with the percentage of naive T cells measured by flow cytometry.

As for this clonotype: There is no known antigen for this receptor. There are no base qualities to consult, and no much larger clone falls within one base.

This receptor was obtained from a human donor in good health. The chain uses TRBV4-3 and TRBJ1-2; no D gene is confidently identified. The specimen sequenced was blood. The CDR3 region: CASSPEGVGSGVDYGYTF. The DNA reads as follows: TGCGCCAGCAGCCCAGAGGGAGTAGGGAGCGGGGTCGACTATGGCTACACCTTC.